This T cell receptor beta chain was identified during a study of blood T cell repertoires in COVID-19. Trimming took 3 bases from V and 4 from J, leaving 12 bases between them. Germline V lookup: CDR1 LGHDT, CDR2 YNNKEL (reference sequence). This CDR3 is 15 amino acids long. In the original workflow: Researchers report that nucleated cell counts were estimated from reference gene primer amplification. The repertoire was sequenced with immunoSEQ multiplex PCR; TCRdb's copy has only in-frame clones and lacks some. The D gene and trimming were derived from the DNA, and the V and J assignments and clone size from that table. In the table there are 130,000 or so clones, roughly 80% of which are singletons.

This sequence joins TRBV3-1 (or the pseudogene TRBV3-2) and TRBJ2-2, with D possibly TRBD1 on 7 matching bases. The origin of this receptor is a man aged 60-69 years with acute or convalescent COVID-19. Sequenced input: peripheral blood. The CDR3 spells CASSQEGAGTGELFF. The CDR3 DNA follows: TGTGCCAGCAGCCAGGAGGGGGCGGGCACCGGGGAGCTGTTTTTT.